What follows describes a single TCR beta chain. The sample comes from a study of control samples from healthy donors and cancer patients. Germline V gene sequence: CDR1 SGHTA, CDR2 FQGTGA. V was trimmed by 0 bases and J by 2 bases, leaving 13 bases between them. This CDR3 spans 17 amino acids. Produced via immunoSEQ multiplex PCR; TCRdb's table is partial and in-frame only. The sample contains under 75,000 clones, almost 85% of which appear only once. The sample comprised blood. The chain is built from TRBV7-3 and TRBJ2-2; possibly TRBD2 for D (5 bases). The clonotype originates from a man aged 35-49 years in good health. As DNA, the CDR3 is TGTGCCAGCAGCTTAACGACTCGCGGGCTCAACACCGGGGAGCTGTTTTTT. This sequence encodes CASSLTTRGLNTGELFF.